This T cell receptor (beta chain) was recovered during a study of Tregs in tolerant kidney transplant recipients. Here immunoSEQ multiplex PCR was the method, and the copy in TCRdb shows in-frame clones only, minus some. Seen here are about 94,000 clones, roughly 93% observed once, and the top ten hold 0.46%. Unstimulated Tregs (CD4+CD25+CD127-) and CD4+CD25- non-Tregs were sorted from PBMCs. As for this clone: Its antigen remains unidentified.

Per germline, CDR1 MNHNS and CDR2 SASEGT. With 4 bases removed from V and 10 bases from J, the gap between germline ends came to 14 bases. The CDR3 has 14 amino acids. Regarding the study as a whole: Tregs expanded with activated donor B cells seemed most donor-specific.

The genes are TRBV6-1 and TRBJ1-6, with D possibly TRBD1 on 6 matching bases. Sequenced here: CD4+ T cells from blood, sampled before the transplant. This TCR was sampled from a human donor who received a combined kidney and bone marrow transplant. As DNA, the CDR3 is TGTGCCAGCAGTGCCCCACAGGGCCGATCACCCCTCCACTTT. Its translation is CASSAPQGRSPLHF.